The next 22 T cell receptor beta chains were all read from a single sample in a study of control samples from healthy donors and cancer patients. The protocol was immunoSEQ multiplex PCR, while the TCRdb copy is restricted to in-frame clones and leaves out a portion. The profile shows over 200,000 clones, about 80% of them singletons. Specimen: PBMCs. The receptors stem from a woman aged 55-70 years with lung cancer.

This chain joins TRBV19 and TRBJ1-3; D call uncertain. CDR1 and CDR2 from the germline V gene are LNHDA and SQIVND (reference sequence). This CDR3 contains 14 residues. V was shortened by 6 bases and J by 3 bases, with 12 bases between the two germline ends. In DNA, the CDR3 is TGTGCCAGTAGCTCATCCATCATTGGAAACACCATATATTTT. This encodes CASSSSIIGNTIYF. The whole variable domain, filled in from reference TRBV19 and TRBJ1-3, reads DGGITQSPKYLFRKEGQNVTLSCEQNLNHDAMYWYRQDPGQGLRLIYYSQIVNDFQKGDIAEGYSVSREKKESFPLTVTSAQKNPTAFYLCASSSSIIGNTIYFGEGSWLTVV.

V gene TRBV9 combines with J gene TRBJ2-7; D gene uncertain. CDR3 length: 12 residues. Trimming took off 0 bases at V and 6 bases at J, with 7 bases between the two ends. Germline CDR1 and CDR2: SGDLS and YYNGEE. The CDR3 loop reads CASSVDPGEQYF. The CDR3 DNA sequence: TGTGCCAGCAGCGTAGATCCTGGCGAGCAGTACTTC.

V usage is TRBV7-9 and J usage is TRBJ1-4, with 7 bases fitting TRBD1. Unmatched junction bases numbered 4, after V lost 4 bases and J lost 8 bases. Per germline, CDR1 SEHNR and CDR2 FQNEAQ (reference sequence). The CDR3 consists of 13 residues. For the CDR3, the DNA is TGTGCCAGCAGCTCTCAGGGGGTGGAAAAACTGTTTTTT. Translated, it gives CASSSQGVEKLFF.

The CDR3 here is CASSVGTGGIYGYTF. The CDR3 region has the DNA TGTGCCAGCAGCGTAGGGACAGGGGGCATCTATGGCTACACCTTC. This sequence joins TRBV9 and TRBJ1-2, with 11 bases fitting TRBD1. The CDR3 runs 15 residues. Unmatched junction bases numbered 2, after V lost 0 bases and J lost 4 bases. Germline V gene sequence: CDR1 SGDLS, CDR2 YYNGEE.

CDR3 DNA sequence: TGTGCCAGCAGCTTACTGGGGGCTTCTGGCGGCTACACCTTC. Residues: CASSLLGASGGYTF. The V gene is TRBV7-2, the J gene TRBJ1-2; possible D gene TRBD1, 6 bases. Germline lookup yields CDR1 SGHTA and CDR2 FQGNSA. The CDR3 length is 14 residues. The V and J ends lost 2 bases and 8 bases respectively, with 15 bases between them.

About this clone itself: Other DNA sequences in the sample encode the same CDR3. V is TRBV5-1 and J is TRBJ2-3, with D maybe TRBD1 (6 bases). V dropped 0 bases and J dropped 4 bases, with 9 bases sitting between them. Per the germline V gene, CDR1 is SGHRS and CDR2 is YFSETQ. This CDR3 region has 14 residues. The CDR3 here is CASSLGTGPDTQYF. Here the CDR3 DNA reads TGCGCCAGCAGCTTGGGTACAGGGCCAGATACGCAGTATTTT.

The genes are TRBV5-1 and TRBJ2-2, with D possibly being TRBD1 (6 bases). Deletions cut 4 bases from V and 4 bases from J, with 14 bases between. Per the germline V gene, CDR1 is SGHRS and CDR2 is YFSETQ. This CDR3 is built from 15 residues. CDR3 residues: CASSTGTGLTGELFF. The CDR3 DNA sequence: TGCGCCAGCAGCACGGGTACAGGGCTCACCGGGGAGCTGTTTTTT.

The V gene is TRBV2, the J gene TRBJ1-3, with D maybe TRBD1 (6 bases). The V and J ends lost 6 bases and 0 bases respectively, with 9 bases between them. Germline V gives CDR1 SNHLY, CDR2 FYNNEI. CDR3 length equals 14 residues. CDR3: CASRGANSGNTIYF. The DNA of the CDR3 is TGTGCCAGCAGGGGGGCTAACTCTGGAAACACCATATATTTT.

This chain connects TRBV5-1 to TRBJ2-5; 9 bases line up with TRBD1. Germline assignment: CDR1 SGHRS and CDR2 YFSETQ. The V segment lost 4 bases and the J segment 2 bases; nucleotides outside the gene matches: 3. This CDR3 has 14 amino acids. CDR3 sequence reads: CASSNRGHQETQYF. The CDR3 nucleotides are TGCGCCAGCAGCAACAGGGGGCATCAAGAGACCCAGTACTTC. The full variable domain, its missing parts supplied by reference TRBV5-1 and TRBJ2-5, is KAGVTQTPRYLIKTRGQQVTLSCSPISGHRSVSWYQQTPGQGLQFLFEYFSETQRNKGNFPGRFSGRQFSNSRSEMNVSTLELGDSALYLCASSNRGHQETQYFGPGTRLLVL.

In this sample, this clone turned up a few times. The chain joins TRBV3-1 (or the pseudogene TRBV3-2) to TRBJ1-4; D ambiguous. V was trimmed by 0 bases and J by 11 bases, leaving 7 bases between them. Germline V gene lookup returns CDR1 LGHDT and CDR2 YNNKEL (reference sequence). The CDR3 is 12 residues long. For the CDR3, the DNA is TGTGCCAGCAGCCAAGATCGAGAGAAACTGTTTTTT. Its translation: CASSQDREKLFF.

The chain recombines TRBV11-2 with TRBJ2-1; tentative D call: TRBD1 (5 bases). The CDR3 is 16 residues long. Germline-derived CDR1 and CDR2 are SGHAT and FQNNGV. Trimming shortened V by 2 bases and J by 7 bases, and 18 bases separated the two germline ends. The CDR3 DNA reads TGTGCCAGCAGCTTATTGGGATCCAGGGATTGGAATGAGCAGTTCTTC. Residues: CASSLLGSRDWNEQFF.

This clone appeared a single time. The CDR3 DNA is TGTGCCAGCAGCTTAGAGGGAGCTATAGGGGGCTACACCTTC. It yields the protein CASSLEGAIGGYTF. The chain combines TRBV7-9 with TRBJ1-2; no definite D call. The CDR3 totals 14 residues. The germline V gene encodes CDR1 SEHNR and CDR2 FQNEAQ (reference sequence). V lost 1 base and J lost 8, with 14 bases in between.

CDR3 sequence (DNA): TGCGCCAGCAGCTTGTTAGGGACAGGGTTTGGCACTGAAGCTTTCTTT. This translates into CASSLLGTGFGTEAFF. The chain combines TRBV5-1 with TRBJ1-1; 9 nucleotides match TRBD1. There are 16 residues in the CDR3. Per germline, CDR1 SGHRS and CDR2 YFSETQ. The ends lost 1 base at V and 4 bases at J; junction bases unmatched: 8.

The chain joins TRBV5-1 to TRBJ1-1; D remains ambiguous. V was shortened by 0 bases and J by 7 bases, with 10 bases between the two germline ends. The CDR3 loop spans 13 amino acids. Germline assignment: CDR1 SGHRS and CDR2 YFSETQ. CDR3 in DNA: TGCGCCAGCAGCTTGGCGGCTCGGAGTGAAGCTTTCTTT. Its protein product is CASSLAARSEAFF. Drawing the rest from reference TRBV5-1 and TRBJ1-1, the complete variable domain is KAGVTQTPRYLIKTRGQQVTLSCSPISGHRSVSWYQQTPGQGLQFLFEYFSETQRNKGNFPGRFSGRQFSNSRSEMNVSTLELGDSALYLCASSLAARSEAFFGQGTRLTVV.

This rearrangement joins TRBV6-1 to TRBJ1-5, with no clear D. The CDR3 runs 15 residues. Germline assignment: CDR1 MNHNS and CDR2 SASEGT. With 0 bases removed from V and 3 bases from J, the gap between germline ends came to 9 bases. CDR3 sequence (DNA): TGTGCCAGCAGTGAAGCAGGCGCGAACAATCAGCCCCAGCATTTT. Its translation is CASSEAGANNQPQHF.

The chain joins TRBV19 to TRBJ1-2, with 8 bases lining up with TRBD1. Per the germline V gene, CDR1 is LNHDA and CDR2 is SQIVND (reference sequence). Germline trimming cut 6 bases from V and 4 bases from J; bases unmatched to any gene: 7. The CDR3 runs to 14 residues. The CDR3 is CASSVRGRPYGYTF. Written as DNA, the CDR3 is TGTGCCAGTAGCGTCAGGGGGCGCCCCTATGGCTACACCTTC. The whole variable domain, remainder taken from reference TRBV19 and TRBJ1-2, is DGGITQSPKYLFRKEGQNVTLSCEQNLNHDAMYWYRQDPGQGLRLIYYSQIVNDFQKGDIAEGYSVSREKKESFPLTVTSAQKNPTAFYLCASSVRGRPYGYTFGSGTRLTVV.

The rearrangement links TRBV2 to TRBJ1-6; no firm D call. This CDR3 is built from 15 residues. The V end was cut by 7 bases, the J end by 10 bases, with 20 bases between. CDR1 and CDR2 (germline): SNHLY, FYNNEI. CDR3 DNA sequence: TGTGCCAGCAATGTAGGACGAGAAGGTTTGTCACCCCTCCACTTT. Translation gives CASNVGREGLSPLHF.

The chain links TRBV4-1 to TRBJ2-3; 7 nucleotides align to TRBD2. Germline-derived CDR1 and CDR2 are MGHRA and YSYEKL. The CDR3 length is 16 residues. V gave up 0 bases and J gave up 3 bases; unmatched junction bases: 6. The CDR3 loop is CASSQDRTRRTDTQYF. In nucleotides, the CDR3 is TGCGCCAGCAGCCAAGATCGGACTAGACGGACAGATACGCAGTATTTT.

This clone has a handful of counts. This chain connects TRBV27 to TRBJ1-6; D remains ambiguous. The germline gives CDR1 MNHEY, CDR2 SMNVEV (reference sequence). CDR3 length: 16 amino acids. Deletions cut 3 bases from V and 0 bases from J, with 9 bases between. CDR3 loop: CASSLGSGSYNSPLHF. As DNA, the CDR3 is TGTGCCAGCAGTTTGGGTAGCGGCTCCTATAATTCACCCCTCCACTTT.

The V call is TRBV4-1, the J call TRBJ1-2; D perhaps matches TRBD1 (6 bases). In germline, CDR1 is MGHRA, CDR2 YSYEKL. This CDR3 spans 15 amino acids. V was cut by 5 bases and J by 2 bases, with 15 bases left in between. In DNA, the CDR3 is TGCGCCAGCAGCACGTACAGGGATACCAACTATGGCTACACCTTC. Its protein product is CASSTYRDTNYGYTF.

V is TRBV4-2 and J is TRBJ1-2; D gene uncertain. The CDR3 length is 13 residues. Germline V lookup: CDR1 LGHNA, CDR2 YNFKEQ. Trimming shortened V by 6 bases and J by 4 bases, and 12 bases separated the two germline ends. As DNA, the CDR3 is TGTGCCAGCAGGAATAGGGAGAGCTATGGCTACACCTTC. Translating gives CASRNRESYGYTF.

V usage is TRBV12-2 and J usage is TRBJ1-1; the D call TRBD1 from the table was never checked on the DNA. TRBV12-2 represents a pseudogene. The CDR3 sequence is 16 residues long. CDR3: CASRLGIGRPNTEAFF. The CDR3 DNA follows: TGTGCAAGTCGCTTAGGTATAGGCAGGCCGAACACTGAAGCTTTCTTT.